This T cell receptor (beta chain) emerged from a study of blood T cell repertoires in COVID-19. Study-wide context: Some COVID-19 samples were acute and others convalescent; all came from the United States, Italy and Spain. Sources were T cells, B-cell-depleted T cells, or PBMCs; the material itself was cDNA or gDNA.

The CDR3 loop spans 15 amino acids. CDR1 is SGHNT and CDR2 is YENEEA in the germline V gene. V was cut by 2 bases and J by 6 bases, with 14 bases left in between. Allocation to cohorts depended on clinical history reported by the participants. Under the authors' procedure: Estimation of nucleated cell counts was performed using reference gene primer amplification. The assay was immunoSEQ multiplex PCR, and TCRdb's table has in-frame clones only and misses some. V and J calls and clone size are given by that table; D and trimming were obtained from the DNA. This table holds under 250,000 clones, approximately 85% found once.

The gene calls are TRBV11-3 and TRBJ1-5; D may be TRBD1 (6 bases). The sequenced sample was PBMCs or T cells enriched from blood (not recorded which). This clonotype was obtained from a woman aged 50 to 60 with acute COVID-19. The DNA of the CDR3 is TGTGCCAGCAGCTTAACCACACAGGGAAGTCAGCCCCAGCATTTT. This gives the protein CASSLTTQGSQPQHF.